A selection of T cell receptor beta chains follows, all from one sample in a study of T-cell memory formation after mild COVID-19. TCRdb reprocessed the 5' RACE reads with MiXCR, giving one entry per CDR3 protein. In the table there are 84,000 or so distinct CDR3 sequences, approximately 13% of which are singletons. Input material: PBMCs or a T cell subset sorted from them (not recorded which). These receptors originate from an adult woman who had mild COVID-19 (a few samples of this study predate the infection). Cell type and time point are not known. Both conserved end residues are part of each CDR3. Fields, in order: D gene, clone size, CDR3 length, V gene, J gene, CDR3 protein, CDR3 DNA. D genes are given only for firm matches. Size is omitted from some rows. Given values are once, few, many or a class for expanded clones.

TRBD2,.,16,TRBV6-5,TRBJ2-2,CASSYSLGGEAGELFF,TGTGCCAGCAGTTACTCCCTCGGGGGGGAGGCCGGGGAGCTGTTTTTT
TRBD2,many,16,TRBV30,TRBJ2-1,CAWSVTGLAVYNEQFF,TGTGCCTGGAGTGTGACGGGACTAGCGGTCTACAATGAGCAGTTCTTC
TRBD2,many,14,TRBV4-2,TRBJ2-3,CASSQDREVPGQYF,TGTGCCAGCAGCCAAGACCGGGAGGTGCCCGGGCAGTATTTT
TRBD2,.,16,TRBV7-2,TRBJ2-1,CASSSGRLAVNNEQFF,TGTGCCAGCAGCTCGGGACGACTAGCGGTGAACAATGAGCAGTTCTTC
.,.,14,TRBV9,TRBJ1-1,CASTLGGGGTEAFF,TGTGCCAGCACCCTAGGAGGGGGGGGCACTGAAGCTTTCTTT
TRBD1,many,13,TRBV29-1,TRBJ2-1,CSVGTAQGNEQFF,TGCAGCGTCGGGACAGCGCAGGGGAATGAGCAGTTCTTC
TRBD2,many,14,TRBV7-6,TRBJ2-7,CASSPGLAGYEQYF,TGTGCCAGCAGCCCCGGACTAGCGGGCTACGAGCAGTACTTC
.,.,14,TRBV10-3,TRBJ1-1,CAISESRRFTEAFF,TGTGCCATCAGTGAGTCACGGAGGTTCACTGAAGCTTTCTTT
.,few,13,TRBV29-1,TRBJ1-1,CSVEAGLNTEAFF,TGCAGCGTTGAGGCCGGTTTGAACACTGAAGCTTTCTTT
.,.,16,TRBV24-1,TRBJ2-1,CATSDLYGPGRNEQFF,TGTGCCACCAGTGATTTGTATGGGCCTGGGCGGAATGAGCAGTTCTTC
TRBD2,.,14,TRBV4-1,TRBJ2-1,CASSPLAGSDEQFF,TGCGCCAGCAGCCCCCTAGCGGGTTCGGATGAGCAGTTCTTC
.,.,14,TRBV10-2,TRBJ2-5,CASSETIQQETQYF,TGCGCCAGCAGTGAAACTATACAACAAGAGACCCAGTACTTC
.,few,14,TRBV5-4,TRBJ1-1,CASSLGRDFTEAFF,TGTGCCAGCAGCTTGGGGAGGGACTTTACTGAAGCTTTCTTT
.,.,14,TRBV7-9,TRBJ2-7,CASSYTGNLYEQYF,TGTGCCAGCAGCTACACAGGGAACCTCTACGAGCAGTACTTC
TRBD2,.,14,TRBV7-9,TRBJ2-1,CASSPNPEAGEPTF,TGTGCCAGCAGCCCCAACCCCGAGGCGGGGGAGCCGACCTTC
.,.,14,TRBV7-9,TRBJ2-7,CASSFLAGGGEQYF,TGTGCCAGCAGCTTCCTCGCAGGGGGGGGCGAGCAGTACTTC
TRBD2,many,18,TRBV4-3,TRBJ2-5,CASSPTLRASGSRETQYF,TGCGCCAGCAGCCCCACCCTCAGGGCTAGCGGGAGTCGGGAGACCCAGTACTTC
.,few,14,TRBV6-2/TRBV6-3,TRBJ2-1,CASSYSGSLMAQFF,TGTGCCAGCAGTTACTCTGGCAGCCTGATGGCGCAGTTCTTC
.,.,16,TRBV19,TRBJ1-1,CASSVPGHYLSTEAFF,TGTGCCAGTAGCGTCCCGGGACATTACCTATCCACTGAAGCTTTCTTT
TRBD1,few,13,TRBV12-3/TRBV12-4,TRBJ1-2,CASRGDRADGYTF,TGTGCCAGCAGAGGGGACAGGGCTGATGGCTACACCTTC
.,.,12,TRBV7-6,TRBJ2-5,CASSLGLETQYF,TGTGCCAGCAGCCTAGGGTTGGAGACCCAGTACTTC
TRBD1,.,16,TRBV7-6,TRBJ2-2,CASSSRGTGATGELFF,TGTGCCAGCAGCTCGCGAGGGACAGGGGCGACCGGGGAGCTGTTTTTT